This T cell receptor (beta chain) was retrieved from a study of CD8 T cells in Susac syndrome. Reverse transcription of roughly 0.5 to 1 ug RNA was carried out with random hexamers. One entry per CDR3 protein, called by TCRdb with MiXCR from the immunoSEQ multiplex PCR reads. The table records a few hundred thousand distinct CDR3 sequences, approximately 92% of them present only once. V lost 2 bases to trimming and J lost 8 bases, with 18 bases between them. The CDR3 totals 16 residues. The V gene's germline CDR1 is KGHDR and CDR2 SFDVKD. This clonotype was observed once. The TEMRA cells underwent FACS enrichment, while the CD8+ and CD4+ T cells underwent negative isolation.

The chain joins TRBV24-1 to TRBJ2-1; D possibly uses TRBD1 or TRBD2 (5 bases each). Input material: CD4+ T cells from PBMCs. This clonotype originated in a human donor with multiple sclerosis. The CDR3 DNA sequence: TGTGCCACCAGTGATTCCACCGGCAGGGACCTCGATGAGCAGTTCTTC. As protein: CATSDSTGRDLDEQFF.